This note documents a single TCR beta chain sequence. Some clones are missing from TCRdb's copy, which holds only in-frame ones; the method was immunoSEQ multiplex PCR. The data show around 76,000 clones, around 94% seen once. V dropped 4 bases and J dropped 9; count of bases not matched to a gene: 6. The CDR3 consists of 15 residues. Germline assignment: CDR1 SGHRS and CDR2 YFSETQ. This sample is part of a study of control samples from healthy donors and cancer patients. Material: blood. This chain links TRBV5-1 with TRBJ1-6; 11 bases align to TRBD1. This TCR came from a woman in her 40s in good health. DNA for the CDR3: TGCGCCAGCAGCCGAGGACAGGGGGCAGGTTCACCCCTCCACTTT. Protein product: CASSRGQGAGSPLHF.